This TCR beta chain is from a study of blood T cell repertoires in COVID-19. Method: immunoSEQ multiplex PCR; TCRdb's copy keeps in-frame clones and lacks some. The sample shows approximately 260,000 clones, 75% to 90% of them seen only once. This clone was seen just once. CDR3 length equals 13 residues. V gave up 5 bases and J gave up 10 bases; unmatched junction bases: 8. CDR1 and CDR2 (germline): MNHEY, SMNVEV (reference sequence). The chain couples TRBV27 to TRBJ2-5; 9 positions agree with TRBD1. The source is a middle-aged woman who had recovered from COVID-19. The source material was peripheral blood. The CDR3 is CASSTTGGNGQYF. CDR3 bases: TGTGCCAGCAGTACAACAGGGGGCAACGGCCAGTACTTC.